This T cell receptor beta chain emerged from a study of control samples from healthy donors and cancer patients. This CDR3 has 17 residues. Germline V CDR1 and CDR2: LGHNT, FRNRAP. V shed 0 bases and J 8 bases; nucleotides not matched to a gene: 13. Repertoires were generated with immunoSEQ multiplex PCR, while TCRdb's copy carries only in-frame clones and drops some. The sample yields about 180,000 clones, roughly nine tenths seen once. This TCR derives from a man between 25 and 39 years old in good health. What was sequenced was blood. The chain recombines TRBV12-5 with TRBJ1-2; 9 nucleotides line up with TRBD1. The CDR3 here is CASGLVLLGGQGKGYTF. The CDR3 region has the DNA TGTGCTAGTGGTTTGGTACTATTGGGTGGACAGGGGAAAGGCTACACCTTC.